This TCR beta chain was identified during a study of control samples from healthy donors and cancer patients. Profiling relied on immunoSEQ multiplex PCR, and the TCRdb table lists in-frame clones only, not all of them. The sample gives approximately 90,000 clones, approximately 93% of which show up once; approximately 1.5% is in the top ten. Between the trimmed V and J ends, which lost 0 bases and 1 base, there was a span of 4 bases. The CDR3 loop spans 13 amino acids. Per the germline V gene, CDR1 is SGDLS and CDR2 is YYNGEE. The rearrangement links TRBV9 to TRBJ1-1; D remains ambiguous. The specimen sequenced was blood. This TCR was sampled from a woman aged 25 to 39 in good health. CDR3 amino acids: CASSVGKNTEAFF. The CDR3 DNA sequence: TGTGCCAGCAGCGTAGGGAAGAACACTGAAGCTTTCTTT. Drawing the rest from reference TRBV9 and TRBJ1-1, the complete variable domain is DSGVTQTPKHLITATGQRVTLRCSPRSGDLSVYWYQQSLDQGLQFLIQYYNGEERAKGNILERFSAQQFPDLHSELNLSSLELGDSALYFCASSVGKNTEAFFGQGTRLTVV.